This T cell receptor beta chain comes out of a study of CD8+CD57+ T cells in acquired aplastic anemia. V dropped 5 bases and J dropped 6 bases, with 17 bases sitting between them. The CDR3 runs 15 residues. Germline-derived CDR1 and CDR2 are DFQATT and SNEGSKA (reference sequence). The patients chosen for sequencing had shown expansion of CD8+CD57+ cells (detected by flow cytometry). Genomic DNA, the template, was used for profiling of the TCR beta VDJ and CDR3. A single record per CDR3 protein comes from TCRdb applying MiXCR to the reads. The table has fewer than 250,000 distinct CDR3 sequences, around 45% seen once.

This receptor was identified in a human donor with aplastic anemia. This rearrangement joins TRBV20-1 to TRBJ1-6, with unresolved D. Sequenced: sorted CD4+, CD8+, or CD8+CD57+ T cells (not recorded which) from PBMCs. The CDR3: CSAPDFIDPNSPLHF. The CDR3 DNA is TGCAGTGCTCCGGACTTTATCGATCCTAATTCACCCCTCCACTTT.